Each of the 25 T cell receptor beta chains below was sequenced from the same sample in a study of low-dose radiotherapy and immunotherapy resistance in tumors. First-strand cDNA used TRAV- and TRBV-specific primers, covering alpha and beta chains. PCR amplification of the TCRs was performed with Phusion for 20 to 25 PCR cycles, and it relied on a constant-region primer together with a V-primer adapter. MiXCR, run by TCRdb on the reads, gives a single entry per CDR3 protein. This table has tens of thousands of distinct CDR3 sequences, around 30% appearing once. The sample's time point: before trial treatment. The sequencing used PBMCs, collected before treatment. Receptor source: a female donor with ovarian cancer.

This clonotype was counted ten times or more. The chain couples TRBV7-2 to TRBJ2-3, with 11 bases lining up with TRBD2. The CDR3 totals 16 residues. Germline V gene sequence: CDR1 SGHTA, CDR2 FQGNSA. J lost 4 bases, V lost 0 bases, and 3 bases had no gene match. The CDR3 reads CASSLAGTSGADTQYF. The CDR3 nucleotides read TGTGCCAGCAGCTTAGCCGGGACTAGCGGAGCAGATACGCAGTATTTT.

About this clonotype itself: A far larger clone differs by one base, so this is likely a read error. This chain joins TRBV15 and TRBJ2-1; TRBD1 might be the D (7 bases). The CDR3 runs 14 residues. The germline gives CDR1 LNHNV, CDR2 YYDKDF (reference sequence). The V gene lost 0 bases and the J gene lost 10 bases, with 13 bases spanning the gap. CDR3 protein: CATSRDRGAYEQFF. DNA of the CDR3: TGTGCCACCAGCAGAGACAGGGGGGCTTACGAGCAGTTCTTC.

V gene TRBV4-1 combines with J gene TRBJ2-1; the D gene is possibly TRBD2 (7 bases). This CDR3 has 18 amino acids. Germline V gene data show CDR1 as MGHRA and CDR2 as YSYEKL. The V end lost 0 bases, the J end lost 0 bases, and 15 bases lay between the germline ends. CDR3 sequence: CASSQDQAGASSYNEQFF. DNA for the CDR3: TGCGCCAGCAGCCAAGACCAGGCGGGGGCGAGCTCCTACAATGAGCAGTTCTTC.

In its sample, this clonotype was seen many times. The chain is built from TRBV20-1 and TRBJ2-1; D call uncertain. The CDR3 is 13 amino acids. The germline V gene encodes CDR1 DFQATT and CDR2 SNEGSKA (reference sequence). Trimming left V 3 bases short and J 5 bases short, with 11 bases between. The DNA for the CDR3 is TGCAGTGCTAGTTCCGGCAGACACAATGAGCAGTTCTTC. Translated, it gives CSASSGRHNEQFF.

This clonotype was observed at least ten times. The genes are TRBV15 and TRBJ2-4, with a tentative D call TRBD2 (5 bases). Germline lookup yields CDR1 LNHNV and CDR2 YYDKDF (reference sequence). V gave up 0 bases and J gave up 10 bases, with 13 bases separating them. CDR3 length: 14 amino acids. The CDR3 nucleotides read TGTGCCACCAGCAGAGACCTGGAGGACTTGATTCAGTACTTC. This encodes CATSRDLEDLIQYF.

With regard to this clonotype: Only one base separates this from a far larger clonotype, so it likely reflects a read error. The chain is built from TRBV10-3 and TRBJ2-1, with a possible D match to TRBD1 (5 bases). The DNA end is more similar to TRBJ2-7, so the J call may be wrong. The CDR3 covers 13 residues. CDR1 ENHRY and CDR2 SYGVKD come from the germline V gene. The CDR3 loop is CAIRPRTPHEQYF. In nucleotides, the CDR3 is TGTGCCATCAGACCCAGGACACCTCACGAGCAGTACTTC.

This clonotype was seen repeatedly, ten times or more. This chain uses TRBV7-2 with TRBJ2-2; TRBD2 matches 10 bases. V trimming: 7 bases; J trimming: 8 bases; junction bases outside the gene matches: 19. Germline CDR1 reads SGHTA; CDR2 reads FQGNSA. The CDR3 has 18 residues. The CDR3 spells CASNQAGAGGSGSGELFF. As DNA, the CDR3 is TGTGCCAGCAACCAAGCCGGAGCGGGGGGGTCGGGAAGTGGGGAGCTGTTTTTT.

This clonotype was seen at least ten times. This rearrangement joins TRBV7-2 to TRBJ1-2, with 7 nucleotides matching TRBD1. Per germline, CDR1 SGHTA and CDR2 FQGNSA. CDR3 size: 15 residues. The trim removed 2 bases at V and 2 bases at J, leaving 5 bases unmatched. The CDR3 DNA is TGTGCCAGCAGCTTAACTCCGGGACAGAACTATGGCTACACCTTC. This translates into CASSLTPGQNYGYTF.

This clonotype was seen many times. The rearrangement joins TRBV4-1 to TRBJ1-1; the D is unclear. Trimming shortened V by 3 bases and J by 1 base, and 3 bases separated the two germline ends. The CDR3 consists of 12 residues. Germline values: CDR1 MGHRA, CDR2 YSYEKL. CDR3 region: CASSQGNTEAFF. DNA for the CDR3: TGCGCCAGCAGCCAGGGGAACACTGAAGCTTTCTTT.

This chain uses TRBV11-3 with TRBJ2-5, with TRBD1 matching 10 bases. In germline, CDR1 is SGHNT, CDR2 YENEEA. Trimming took 5 bases from V and 5 from J; bases not matched to a gene: 8. This CDR3 region has 15 residues. The DNA for the CDR3 is TGTGCCAGCAGCCCAGGGACAGGGGTTACGGAGACCCAGTACTTC. This gives the protein CASSPGTGVTETQYF.

Remarks on this clonotype: This sequence is one base from a far larger clone and is likely a read error. This rearrangement joins TRBV6-5 to TRBJ2-7; D might be TRBD1 or TRBD2, each matching 5 bases. Germline V gene lookup returns CDR1 MNHEY and CDR2 SVGAGI. The CDR3 runs to 13 residues. V was trimmed by 11 bases and J by 6 bases, leaving 20 bases between them. The CDR3 here is CAGAVRGDGEQYF. The CDR3 DNA is TGTGCCGGCGCCGTCCGAGGGGATGGCGAGCAGTACTTC.

This clonotype occurred many times. The V call is TRBV7-2, the J call TRBJ2-4; D call uncertain. Germline assignment: CDR1 SGHTA and CDR2 FQGNSA. Trimming cost V 4 bases and J 9 bases, with 13 bases left between them. The CDR3 contains 13 residues. Here the CDR3 reads CASSSHPGGIQYF. The CDR3 DNA follows: TGTGCCAGCAGCTCTCACCCGGGCGGCATTCAGTACTTC.

This clonotype was seen at least ten times. J is TRBJ2-7 and V is TRBV19; 7 bases match TRBD1. Losses at the gene ends were 4 bases for V and 7 bases for J; bases not matched to a gene: 19. The CDR3 covers 17 residues. CDR1 and CDR2 (germline): LNHDA, SQIVND (reference sequence). DNA of the CDR3: TGTGCCAGTAGTACTCGACAGGGATCCCTAGGTCTCGGTGAGCAGTACTTC. Amino acids: CASSTRQGSLGLGEQYF.

This clonotype has ten or more counts. The rearrangement links TRBV11-2 to TRBJ2-1; D is possibly TRBD2 (5 bases). The CDR3 has 15 amino acids. Trimming took off 1 base at V and 4 bases at J, with 11 bases between the two ends. Germline V gene sequence: CDR1 SGHAT, CDR2 FQNNGV. The DNA of the CDR3 is TGTGCCAGCAGCTTAGTGGGCGGGCTATACAATGAGCAGTTCTTC. It encodes CASSLVGGLYNEQFF.

At least ten counts were recorded for this clonotype. The rearrangement uses TRBV7-9 and TRBJ1-4, with D unresolved. Germline-derived CDR1 and CDR2 are SEHNR and FQNEAQ (reference sequence). The CDR3 has 16 amino acids. V was clipped by 1 base and J by 0 bases, with 9 bases between them. The CDR3 sequence is CASSLVLASTNEKLFF. DNA of the CDR3: TGTGCCAGCAGCTTAGTATTGGCATCAACTAATGAAAAACTGTTTTTT. The variable domain in full, with the rest retrieved from reference TRBV7-9 and TRBJ1-4, is DTGVSQNPRHKITKRGQNVTFRCDPISEHNRLYWYRQTLGQGPEFLTYFQNEAQLEKSRLLSDRFSAERPKGSFSTLEIQRTEQGDSAMYLCASSLVLASTNEKLFFGSGTQLSVL.

The genes are TRBV5-6 and TRBJ1-1, with D maybe TRBD1 (5 bases). V shed 5 bases and J shed 7 bases, with 18 bases lying between them. CDR1 SGHDT and CDR2 YYEEEE come from the germline V gene. The CDR3 is made up of 14 amino acids. CDR3 protein: CASRRGPGIYEAFF. The CDR3 DNA follows: TGTGCCAGCAGACGGGGCCCCGGGATCTATGAAGCTTTCTTT.

The chain uses TRBV6-2 or TRBV6-3 and TRBJ1-6; D gene ambiguous. Germline V gives CDR1 MNHEY, CDR2 SVGEGT. V was clipped by 4 bases and J by 0 bases, with 13 bases between them. This CDR3 comprises 17 residues. The CDR3 loop reads CASSLGRLSSYNSPLHF. The DNA of the CDR3 is TGTGCCAGCAGTTTAGGACGGTTGAGCTCCTATAATTCACCCCTCCACTTT.

This clonotype was observed at least ten times. This sequence joins TRBV4-1 and TRBJ1-2; perhaps TRBD1 as D (5 bases). CDR1 MGHRA and CDR2 YSYEKL come from the germline V gene. The CDR3 contains 15 residues. The V and J ends lost 0 bases and 4 bases respectively, with 12 bases between them. The CDR3 nucleotides are TGCGCCAGCAGCCAAGAAAGGCCGGGACTCTATGGCTACACCTTC. It encodes CASSQERPGLYGYTF.

CDR3 region: CASSRDRGINEQFF. In nucleotides, the CDR3 is TGTGCCAGCAGCCGGGACAGGGGAATAAATGAGCAGTTCTTC. This chain links TRBV6-6 with TRBJ2-1, with TRBD1 matching 10 bases. Trimming removed 6 bases from V and 7 bases from J; junction bases left unmatched: 6. There are 14 residues in the CDR3. From germline, CDR1 is MNHNY and CDR2 SVGAGI (reference sequence).

This clonotype was seen at least ten times. This chain uses TRBV28 with TRBJ1-2, with D possibly matching TRBD1 (6 bases). CDR3 size: 14 residues. CDR1 is MDHEN, CDR2 SYDVKM, per germline. Trimming stripped 4 bases from V and 4 bases from J, with 13 bases between. The CDR3 nucleotides are TGTGCCAGCAGTTCCGGGACACGGGCCTATGGCTACACCTTC. It encodes CASSSGTRAYGYTF.

Many counts were recorded for this clonotype. This sequence joins TRBV10-3 and TRBJ2-1; 7 bases line up with TRBD1. Trimming at V came to 4 bases and at J to 0 bases, leaving 0 bases not matched to a gene. CDR3 length equals 14 residues. Looked up from germline, CDR1 is ENHRY and CDR2 is SYGVKD. The CDR3, as DNA: TGTGCCATCAGTGGACAGGGCTCCTACAATGAGCAGTTCTTC. It is translated as CAISGQGSYNEQFF.

This clonotype came up many times. The conserved final phenylalanine or tryptophan is absent from the CDR3, which likely points to a read error. The DNA is omitted, as the CDR3 cannot be located on it reliably, and the CDR3 follows TCRdb's listing. The rearrangement uses TRBV27 and TRBJ2-7. The CDR3 is 12 amino acids long, termini counted. CDR1 MNHEY and CDR2 SMNVEV come from the germline V gene (reference sequence). This CDR3 reads CASSLVGPWVGI.

This clonotype was observed at least ten times. This chain connects TRBV6-1 to TRBJ1-1, with a weak D call TRBD1 (5 bases). The CDR3 is 10 amino acids. The germline gives CDR1 MNHNS, CDR2 SASEGT. V was trimmed by 10 bases and J by 5 bases, leaving 8 bases between them. The CDR3 is CAIGATEAFF. CDR3 sequence (DNA): TGTGCCATTGGGGCGACTGAAGCTTTCTTT.

There are many counts of this clonotype. V gene TRBV29-1 combines with J gene TRBJ2-1, with 8 bases matching TRBD2. The CDR3 is made up of 16 amino acids. The V gene end was trimmed by 7 bases and the J gene end by 6 bases; junction bases not matched to a gene: 17. The germline V gene encodes CDR1 SQVTM and CDR2 ANQGSEA. CDR3 DNA sequence: TGCAGCGCCGACCTCCGAGCGGGAGTTATGGGCAATGAGCAGTTCTTC. Translating it yields CSADLRAGVMGNEQFF.

This clonotype showed up many times. This chain uses TRBV20-1 with TRBJ2-3, with TRBD2 matching 7 bases. Germline-derived CDR1 and CDR2 are DFQATT and SNEGSKA (reference sequence). The CDR3 is 16 amino acids. The V and J ends lost 5 bases and 2 bases, in that order; junction bases with no gene match: 13. CDR3 in amino acids: CSASAFGGSPTDTQYF. CDR3 nucleotides: TGCAGTGCTTCCGCGTTCGGCGGGAGCCCCACAGATACGCAGTATTTT.